One and the same sample provided the 29 T cell receptor beta chains below, sequenced in a study of beta chain features in type 1 diabetes. Study-wide findings and caveats: Among all four CD4+ subsets, Type 1 diabetes patients had TCRB CDR3s that were moderately but significantly shorter.

The authors reverse transcribed all of the isolated RNA, so sequencing captured expressed TCRB transcripts. Clones were sequenced by immunoSEQ multiplex PCR, and TCRdb holds only the in-frame ones, with some missing. The sample shows around 280,000 clones, approximately 15% of them seen only once. For these TCRs, the target antigens are not known. The sample comprised naive CD4+ T cells from blood. Source of these receptors: a man aged 18 to 35 with type 1 diabetes.

The chain carries TRBV6-5 and TRBJ2-5, with 8 bases fitting TRBD2. Looked up from germline, CDR1 is MNHEY and CDR2 is SVGAGI. CDR3 length equals 12 residues. Trimming took 9 bases from V and 6 from J; bases not matched to a gene: 6. The CDR3 reads CASSGGGQTQYF. CDR3 coding DNA: TGTGCCAGTTCCGGGGGGGGTCAGACCCAGTACTTC.

This clone appeared a few times. This chain uses TRBV5-1 with TRBJ2-7, with a weak D call TRBD2 (5 bases). CDR3 length equals 13 residues. Trimming left V 1 base short and J 5 bases short, with 10 bases between. Germline lookup yields CDR1 SGHRS and CDR2 YFSETQ. CDR3: CASSLKRADEQYF. The CDR3 nucleotides read TGCGCCAGCAGCTTGAAGCGAGCGGACGAGCAGTACTTC.

In this sample, this clone turned up a few times. The chain is built from TRBV5-1 and TRBJ2-1; D unresolved. V gave up 4 bases and J gave up 7 bases, with 9 bases separating them. Germline CDR1 and CDR2: SGHRS and YFSETQ. This CDR3 comprises 12 residues. For the CDR3, the DNA is TGCGCCAGCAGCCGCGGATCGAATGAGCAGTTCTTC. Its protein is CASSRGSNEQFF.

The chain links TRBV19 to TRBJ2-1; TRBD2 might be the D (6 bases). The CDR3 is 13 residues long. Per germline, CDR1 LNHDA and CDR2 SQIVND (reference sequence). Between the trimmed V and J ends, which lost 7 bases and 8 bases, there was a span of 15 bases. CDR3 sequence (DNA): TGTGCCAGTACCCGGGGGAATGGCGATGAGCAGTTCTTC. It is translated as CASTRGNGDEQFF. Based on the CDR3 plus reference TRBV19 and TRBJ2-1, the full variable domain is DGGITQSPKYLFRKEGQNVTLSCEQNLNHDAMYWYRQDPGQGLRLIYYSQIVNDFQKGDIAEGYSVSREKKESFPLTVTSAQKNPTAFYLCASTRGNGDEQFFGPGTRLTVL.

This rearrangement joins TRBV5-1 to TRBJ1-2, with D possibly matching TRBD1 (6 bases). The length of the CDR3 is 14 residues. Trimming removed 4 bases from V and 1 base from J, with 11 bases in between. Germline V gives CDR1 SGHRS, CDR2 YFSETQ. The CDR3 coding sequence is TGCGCCAGCAGCGTTCCGGGACATAACTATGGCTACACCTTC. Protein sequence: CASSVPGHNYGYTF.

The CDR3 DNA follows: TGTGCCAGCACGGTCACAGGGGGTACTTACGGCGAGCAGTACTTC. Its protein is CASTVTGGTYGEQYF. This chain connects TRBV6-5 to TRBJ2-7; 8 positions match TRBD1. CDR3 length equals 15 residues. The junction had 14 bases not matched to a gene; V was cut back by 7 bases and J by 6 bases. Per germline, CDR1 MNHEY and CDR2 SVGAGI.

V is TRBV4-3 and J is TRBJ1-2; TRBD1 agrees at 9 bases. This CDR3 is built from 15 residues. The trim removed 0 bases at V and 13 bases at J, leaving 12 bases unmatched. Germline CDR1 LGHNA, CDR2 YSLEER. In nucleotides, the CDR3 is TGCGCCAGCAGCCAAGATTGGAGACAGGGGGTGACAAGCACCTTC. Its translation: CASSQDWRQGVTSTF.

This chain joins TRBV19 and TRBJ1-2; TRBD1 aligns across 9 bases. Trimming removed 8 bases from V and 7 bases from J; junction bases left unmatched: 5. The CDR3 extends over 12 amino acids. Germline CDR1 and CDR2: LNHDA and SQIVND (reference sequence). The CDR3 bases are TGTGCCAGTCAGAGGGACAGGGTTGGCTACACCTTC. As protein: CASQRDRVGYTF.

CDR3 in amino acids: CASSYRLESDTQYF. CDR3 nucleotides: TGTGCCAGCAGCTACCGACTAGAGTCAGATACGCAGTATTTT. This chain links TRBV11-2 with TRBJ2-3; possible D gene TRBD2, 6 bases. The CDR3 runs to 14 residues. V was trimmed by 4 bases and J by 4 bases, leaving 12 bases between them. Germline-derived CDR1 and CDR2 are SGHAT and FQNNGV.

This clone came up a few times. Additional DNA sequences in this sample encode the identical CDR3. This chain uses TRBV18 with TRBJ2-7; D gene uncertain. CDR3 length: 13 residues. The V end was cut by 0 bases, the J end by 4 bases, with 7 bases between. Germline values: CDR1 KGHSH, CDR2 LQKENI. DNA for the CDR3: TGTGCCAGCTCACCACCTACAGTGTACGAGCAGTACTTC. Translation gives CASSPPTVYEQYF.

The DNA for the CDR3 is TGTGCCAGTAGTTCGGAGCCGGGACAGGGAAACATTCAGTACTTC. Translated, it gives CASSSEPGQGNIQYF. The chain is built from TRBV19 and TRBJ2-4; 9 bases line up with TRBD1. Germline V gene lookup returns CDR1 LNHDA and CDR2 SQIVND (reference sequence). V lost 5 bases to trimming and J lost 6 bases; unmatched junction nucleotides: 8. The CDR3 has 15 amino acids.

This sequence joins TRBV30 and TRBJ2-7; 8 bases agree with TRBD1. This CDR3 comprises 14 residues. Losses at the gene ends were 3 bases for V and 0 bases for J; bases not matched to a gene: 4. CDR1 and CDR2 (germline): GTSNPN, SVGIG (reference sequence). The CDR3: CAWRTGALSYEQYF. The CDR3 nucleotides are TGTGCCTGGAGGACAGGGGCGCTCTCCTACGAGCAGTACTTC.

The rearrangement joins TRBV15 to TRBJ1-1, with D maybe TRBD1 (6 bases). Germline CDR1 is LNHNV and CDR2 is YYDKDF (reference sequence). The CDR3 has 14 residues. V shed 5 bases and J shed 1 base, with 11 bases lying between them. The CDR3 DNA sequence: TGTGCCACCAGCGTCGGACAGCCGAACACTGAAGCTTTCTTT. This gives the protein CATSVGQPNTEAFF.

The chain links TRBV6-6 to TRBJ2-2, with 9 bases lining up with TRBD1. Trimming at V came to 6 bases and at J to 5 bases, leaving 7 bases not matched to a gene. Germline-derived CDR1 and CDR2 are MNHNY and SVGAGI (reference sequence). The CDR3 spans 15 residues. The CDR3 spells CASRKGQGETGELFF. For the CDR3, the DNA is TGTGCCAGCAGGAAGGGACAGGGCGAAACCGGGGAGCTGTTTTTT.

Worth noting for this clone: One junction end disagrees with the germline gene, perhaps due to a read error. The CDR3 region is CASSSPVQDRVDF. CDR3 bases: TGTGCCAGCAGCTCCCCCGTTCAGGACAGGGTAGACTTC. The chain is built from TRBV5-6 and TRBJ2-5; 8 bases match TRBD1. There are 13 residues in the CDR3. From germline, CDR1 is SGHDT and CDR2 YYEEEE.

This clone came up a few times. The V call is TRBV6-6, the J call TRBJ2-1, with 14 bases that match TRBD2. Losses at the gene ends were 6 bases for V and 9 bases for J; bases not matched to a gene: 10. The CDR3 sequence is 16 residues long. Germline V gives CDR1 MNHNY, CDR2 SVGAGI (reference sequence). In DNA, the CDR3 is TGTGCCAGCAGCCCCGGGACTAGCGGGGGTCCCCTTGAGCAGTTCTTC. The encoded protein is CASSPGTSGGPLEQFF.

This clone has just a few counts. The gene calls are TRBV9 and TRBJ2-3, with unresolved D. CDR3 length: 14 amino acids. Trimming pared 4 bases from V and 3 bases from J, leaving 12 bases between. The V gene's germline CDR1 is SGDLS and CDR2 YYNGEE. This CDR3 reads CASSLSQFTDTQYF. CDR3 sequence (DNA): TGTGCCAGCAGCTTGTCACAGTTTACAGATACGCAGTATTTT.

This clone has a handful of counts. A junction boundary mismatches the germline segment, possibly from a read error. The chain is built from TRBV4-1 and TRBJ2-5; tentative D call: TRBD2 (6 bases). The CDR3 has 14 residues. Germline CDR1 and CDR2: MGHRA and YSYEKL. The DNA for the CDR3 is TGCGCCAGCAGCCTAAGGACTACATCAGAGGCCCAGTACTTC. Protein product: CASSLRTTSEAQYF.

DNA for the CDR3: TGTGCCACCCACAGGGGGCAGGGTAGCGAGCAGTACTTC. The encoded protein is CATHRGQGSEQYF. The V and J genes are TRBV2 and TRBJ2-7; 9 nucleotides match TRBD1. Germline assignment: CDR1 SNHLY and CDR2 FYNNEI. The CDR3 sequence is 13 residues long. The trim removed 10 bases at V and 6 bases at J, leaving 10 bases unmatched.

The gene calls are TRBV29-1 and TRBJ2-5; unclear D gene. The CDR3 extends over 11 amino acids. The V and J ends lost 8 bases and 2 bases respectively, with 9 bases between them. Looked up from germline, CDR1 is SQVTM and CDR2 is ANQGSEA. As DNA, the CDR3 is TGCAGCCTAAGAACTCAAGAGACCCAGTACTTC. This gives the protein CSLRTQETQYF.

This clone came up a few times. This rearrangement joins TRBV7-9 to TRBJ2-7; perhaps TRBD1 as D (7 bases). Germline V gives CDR1 SEHNR, CDR2 FQNEAQ (reference sequence). This CDR3 is built from 12 residues. Between the trimmed V and J ends, which lost 5 bases and 6 bases, there was a span of 11 bases. The CDR3 coding sequence is TGTGCCAGCAGCCCTCAGGGGGGCGAGCAGTACTTC. Amino acids: CASSPQGGEQYF.

This clone was found a few times. The chain has TRBV5-1 and TRBJ2-5; 9 bases align to TRBD1. In germline, CDR1 is SGHRS, CDR2 YFSETQ. The V and J ends lost 5 bases and 5 bases, in that order; junction bases with no gene match: 7. The CDR3 length is 14 residues. Here the CDR3 DNA reads TGCGCCAGCAGTGTCGGGACAGGGAAGGAGACCCAGTACTTC. This translates into CASSVGTGKETQYF.

In its sample, this clone was seen a few times. CDR3 sequence: CSVASGTGSGEQYF. The DNA of the CDR3 is TGCAGCGTTGCCTCCGGGACAGGGTCTGGGGAGCAGTACTTC. V is TRBV29-1 and J is TRBJ2-7; 9 bases are shared with TRBD1. J lost 7 bases, V lost 4 bases, and 11 bases had no gene match. This CDR3 region has 14 residues. The V gene's germline CDR1 is SQVTM and CDR2 ANQGSEA.

V usage is TRBV7-9 and J usage is TRBJ2-3; tentative D call: TRBD1 (5 bases). The CDR3 spans 15 residues. The germline gives CDR1 SEHNR, CDR2 FQNEAQ (reference sequence). The V and J ends lost 7 bases and 1 base respectively, with 15 bases between them. In nucleotides, the CDR3 is TGTGCCAGCAATCCTACAGGCGCCGGCACAGATACGCAGTATTTT. Its protein product is CASNPTGAGTDTQYF.

This clone was picked up a small number of times. Distinct nucleotide sequences in the sample also encode this CDR3. This rearrangement joins TRBV18 to TRBJ2-5; D may be TRBD1 (5 bases). V dropped 2 bases and J dropped 3 bases, with 10 bases sitting between them. In germline, CDR1 is KGHSH, CDR2 LQKENI. The CDR3 totals 14 residues. This chain's CDR3 is CASSPGTGEETQYF. The CDR3 region has the DNA TGTGCCAGCTCACCAGGAACAGGTGAAGAGACCCAGTACTTC.

This clone has only a few counts. V and J are TRBV12-5 and TRBJ2-5; possible D gene TRBD2, 6 bases. This CDR3 has 17 amino acids. Trimming pared 8 bases from V and 6 bases from J, leaving 28 bases between. Looked up from germline, CDR1 is LGHNT and CDR2 is FRNRAP. CDR3 residues: CASHPTGGSAHLKTQYF. CDR3 sequence (DNA): TGTGCTAGTCACCCAACCGGGGGTAGCGCGCATTTAAAGACCCAGTACTTC. The full variable domain, with the rest looked up from reference TRBV12-5 and TRBJ2-5, is DARVTQTPRHKVTEMGQEVTMRCQPILGHNTVFWYRQTMMQGLELLAYFRNRAPLDDSGMPKDRFSAEMPDATLATLKIQPSEPRDSAVYFCASHPTGGSAHLKTQYFGPGTRLLVL.

V and J are TRBV2 and TRBJ2-7, with D perhaps TRBD1 (6 bases). The CDR3 length is 14 residues. Per germline, CDR1 SNHLY and CDR2 FYNNEI. V was clipped by 3 bases and J by 0 bases, with 9 bases between them. In nucleotides, the CDR3 is TGTGCCAGCAGTGACCAGGGGTACTCCTACGAGCAGTACTTC. It codes for CASSDQGYSYEQYF.

The genes are TRBV11-2 and TRBJ2-7, with D perhaps TRBD1 (5 bases). V lost 0 bases and J lost 3, with 12 bases in between. Germline V gene data show CDR1 as SGHAT and CDR2 as FQNNGV. CDR3 length: 15 residues. CDR3 protein: CASSLEGRAVYEQYF. In DNA, the CDR3 is TGTGCCAGCAGCTTAGAAGGCAGGGCCGTCTACGAGCAGTACTTC.

In the case of this clone: Other DNA variants within this sample encode the same CDR3. The rearrangement joins TRBV20-1 to TRBJ2-5; the D is unclear. Trimming shortened V by 6 bases and J by 5 bases, and 7 bases separated the two germline ends. The CDR3 spans 10 residues. Germline V gene data show CDR1 as DFQATT and CDR2 as SNEGSKA (reference sequence). CDR3 nucleotides: TGCAGTGCCGCGAGGGAGACCCAGTACTTC. Translated, it gives CSAARETQYF.